This TCR beta chain was obtained from a study of shared clonotypes between healthy human individuals (dated by TCRdb to the early 2020s). General notes on the study: The cohort comprised a couple of women and three men aged 18 to 49 years. Each donor's leukapheresis produced roughly between about 0.85 and 10 billion PBMCs. For each donor, CD4 naive and CD4 memory were each run on three plates, CD8 naive on two plates, and CD8 memory on one plate. To estimate repertoire size and how much clonotype sharing occurs between individuals, the study deeply sequenced the blood TCR repertoires of about five healthy adults. Different laboratories and diverse techniques were used to prepare libraries and sequence TCR repertoires, to increase sequencing depth and limit assay-specific biases.

Healthy HIV-negative adults with no recently reported acute infections or vaccinations were included as donors. All donors were Caucasian adults living in Nashville, Tennessee, USA. CD4+ T cells were enriched through magnetic negative selection, after which naive cells were positively selected on CD45RA and the remaining negative fraction served as the memory subset. Blood was collected by leukapheresis, and PBMCs were isolated by Ficoll-Histopaque density gradient centrifugation and then cryopreserved in liquid nitrogen vapor phase. Analytical flow cytometry was used to check the purity and quantity of each magnetically sorted T cell population. Genomic DNA was isolated from each sorted fraction and quantified by UV absorbance on a Nanodrop 2000c. Using the deep immunoSEQ assay, multiplex PCR amplified TCR CDR3 regions from genomic DNA. Genomic DNA extracted from each cell subset was distributed evenly over all wells of several immunoSEQ 96-well plates, and each plate served as one replicate. Each replicate PCR for sorted subsets received around 0.2 ug genomic DNA, equal to some 32,000 T cell genomes. Purified libraries were measured with a Qubit 3.0 fluorometer, size-checked on a Bioanalyzer 2100, and measured again with the KAPA Library Quantification kit. A separate single-read 150-cycle Illumina NextSeq 550 flow cell was used to sequence each immunoSEQ 96-well plate. The authors' pipeline ran thus. Because only junctional sequences without quality scores were contained in the immunoSEQ output, filtering matching that applied to full-length reads could not be performed. To assign V/J genes and CDR3, sequences were annotated against IMGT germline references using PyIR, a Python wrapper for IgBLAST v1.9. Any read was removed if the V/J assignment was weak (E-value above 1e-6), the CDR3 was missing, or the read contained stop codons, out-of-frame junctions, or ambiguous translated residues. V3J clonotypes were defined as sequences sharing the same inferred V gene, J gene, and CDR3 amino acid sequence. Percentage overlap between repertoires was computed as shared unique clonotypes divided by the size of the smaller repertoire. Repertoire richness was assessed with RTK rarefaction, the Chao1 estimator, and Recon v2.1 estimates of unobserved clonotypes. OLGA was used to compute generation probabilities for all TCRbeta clonotypes that the gDNA method yielded from a handful of donors. In TCRdb, the immuneACCESS table is reduced to in-frame sequences with V and J assigned. These tables do not hold every clone; where another copy was compared, an unresolved V gene accounts for under half, and the others remain unexplained. D and trimming come from the DNA, and the V and J calls and clone size come from that table. The table for this sample lists 2,500,000 or so clones; 92% of them were counted only once. Clones ranked in the top ten supply roughly 0.34% of the sample.

The trim is 8 bases for V and 0 bases for J, with a gap of 17 bases between the germline ends. The CDR3 spans 15 residues, from the cysteine through the phenylalanine. Of all the DNA, just the CDR3 is kept, 45 bases in frame from base 1. CDR1 MNHNS and CDR2 SASEGT were looked up in the germline V gene. About this clone: Its antigen is currently not known. Base qualities are not recorded, but no much larger clone differs from it by a single base.

Study-wide conclusions, independent of this receptor: Incomplete sequencing was indicated by rarefaction of sorted-subset datasets, despite the large sequencing depth. Naive subsets generally had larger estimated clonotype richness than memory subsets. Based on pairwise subsampling, the degree of clonotype sharing among donors was expected to be affected by sequencing depth. The genetic and exposure-history diversity represented was limited by the small number of donors. Clonotypes shared by all four sorted-subset donors showed higher generation probabilities than non-shared clonotypes. Sharing across a handful of donors was observed for around 5% of naive CD4, over 3% of naive CD8, roughly 2.3% of memory CD4, and about 0.39% of memory CD8 clonotypes. Sampling was restricted to blood, and TCR repertoires in tissue are likely to differ from TCR repertoires in blood.

The clonotype comes from a man aged 18-30 years in good health. Some clones in this sample may be carry-over from other donors' samples. Source material: naive CD4+ T cells from PBMCs. The cell subset or site label, as the study defines it: CD45RA+ positively selected. Rearrangement joined TRBV6-1 to TRBJ2-7, with TRBD2 as a weak D call on 6 bases. The nucleotide sequence reads TGTGCCAGCTCTTGGGGGGAAAAAGGCTCCTACGAGCAGTACTTC. This is translated as CASSWGEKGSYEQYF.